Listed below are T cell receptor beta chains from one sample, sequenced in a study of shared clonotypes between healthy human individuals. This table comes from immunoSEQ multiplex PCR, and its TCRdb copy is limited to in-frame clones, with some not included. In the table there are some 2,100,000 clones, 93% of which are singletons. Sequenced sample: naive CD8+ T cells from PBMCs. These receptors originate from a man aged 18 to 29 in good health. Some clones in this sample may be carry-over from other donors' samples. Each CDR3 is given with its conserved first and last residue. The D gene is left open where the match is weak. Only part of the rows carry a size: once, few, many, or a class if the clone is expanded.

abundance: .
v_gene: TRBV19
d_gene: .
j_gene: TRBJ1-2
CDR3nt: TGTGCCAGTAGTCCACGGGGAAACTATGGCTACACCTTC
CDR3aa: CASSPRGNYGYTF

abundance: .
v_gene: TRBV28
d_gene: .
j_gene: TRBJ2-7
CDR3nt: TGTGCCAGCAGTTTGCCGGGTCCCTACGAGCAGTACTTC
CDR3aa: CASSLPGPYEQYF

abundance: .
v_gene: TRBV5-8
d_gene: .
j_gene: TRBJ1-2
CDR3nt: TGTGCCAGCAGCCCTGGACAGTCTGTCGATGGCTACACCTTC
CDR3aa: CASSPGQSVDGYTF

abundance: .
v_gene: TRBV7-8
d_gene: .
j_gene: TRBJ2-4
CDR3nt: TGTGCCAGCAGCTTAGGAGCTGGGGACATTCAGTACTTC
CDR3aa: CASSLGAGDIQYF

abundance: .
v_gene: TRBV14
d_gene: TRBD2
j_gene: TRBJ2-1
CDR3nt: TGTGCCAGCAGCCGAGCGGGGCTAGACAATGAGCAGTTCTTC
CDR3aa: CASSRAGLDNEQFF

abundance: .
v_gene: TRBV7-6
d_gene: TRBD1
j_gene: TRBJ2-7
CDR3nt: TGTGCCAGCAGCGACCGGGACAGGGATATCTACGAGCAGTACTTC
CDR3aa: CASSDRDRDIYEQYF

abundance: .
v_gene: TRBV19
d_gene: .
j_gene: TRBJ2-2
CDR3nt: TGTGCCAGTAACGTTCAGGGGCGATCCGGGGAGCTGTTTTTT
CDR3aa: CASNVQGRSGELFF

abundance: .
v_gene: TRBV28
d_gene: .
j_gene: TRBJ1-5
CDR3nt: TGTGCCAGCAGTTTGGGGAGGAGTCAGCCCCAGCATTTT
CDR3aa: CASSLGRSQPQHF

abundance: .
v_gene: TRBV7-9
d_gene: .
j_gene: TRBJ1-4
CDR3nt: TGTGCCAGCAGCCCGACCAGGTCCGGGGGTGAAAAACTGTTTTTT
CDR3aa: CASSPTRSGGEKLFF

abundance: .
v_gene: TRBV11-3
d_gene: TRBD2
j_gene: TRBJ2-7
CDR3nt: TGTGCCAGCAGCCTAGCGGGATCCTCCTACGAGCAGTACTTC
CDR3aa: CASSLAGSSYEQYF

abundance: .
v_gene: TRBV5-5
d_gene: TRBD1
j_gene: TRBJ2-4
CDR3nt: TGTGCCAGCAGCTTGGAGGACAGGTTGACCATAGCCAAAAACATTCAGTACTTC
CDR3aa: CASSLEDRLTIAKNIQYF

abundance: .
v_gene: TRBV28
d_gene: TRBD2
j_gene: TRBJ2-1
CDR3nt: TGTGCCAGCAGTACCCCTGATGGACTAGCGGGAGGGCATGAGCAGTTCTTC
CDR3aa: CASSTPDGLAGGHEQFF

abundance: once
v_gene: TRBV4-1
d_gene: TRBD1
j_gene: TRBJ2-4
CDR3nt: TGCGCCAGCAGGGGGACAGGGGACAACATTCAGTACTTC
CDR3aa: CASRGTGDNIQYF

abundance: .
v_gene: TRBV5-4
d_gene: TRBD2
j_gene: TRBJ2-3
CDR3nt: TGTGCCAGCCTGAGGGGAGGGAGCCCAGATACGCAGTATTTT
CDR3aa: CASLRGGSPDTQYF

abundance: .
v_gene: TRBV7-2
d_gene: .
j_gene: TRBJ2-7
CDR3nt: TGTGCCAGCAGCTCTAGCTGGGCAGTCCACGAGCAGTACTTC
CDR3aa: CASSSSWAVHEQYF

abundance: .
v_gene: TRBV28
d_gene: .
j_gene: TRBJ2-7
CDR3nt: TGTGCCAGCTCCACTCGAGAGTCGTCCTACGAGCAGTACTTC
CDR3aa: CASSTRESSYEQYF

abundance: once
v_gene: TRBV9
d_gene: TRBD1
j_gene: TRBJ2-2
CDR3nt: TGTGCCAGCAGCGTCGCCCAATTGACAGGGGCAGGGCCTACCGGGGAGCTGTTTTTT
CDR3aa: CASSVAQLTGAGPTGELFF

abundance: .
v_gene: TRBV27
d_gene: TRBD2
j_gene: TRBJ2-3
CDR3nt: TGTGCCAGCAGTCCCTGGACTAGCGGGAGTGGGGGCACAGATACGCAGTATTTT
CDR3aa: CASSPWTSGSGGTDTQYF

abundance: .
v_gene: TRBV7-9
d_gene: .
j_gene: TRBJ2-2
CDR3nt: TGTGCCAGCAGCCGTCCGGCTAGTTCCGGGGAGCTGTTTTTT
CDR3aa: CASSRPASSGELFF

abundance: .
v_gene: TRBV5-6
d_gene: .
j_gene: TRBJ1-1
CDR3nt: TGTGCCAGCAGCTGGGCGTCAAACACTGAAGCTTTCTTT
CDR3aa: CASSWASNTEAFF

abundance: .
v_gene: TRBV4-3
d_gene: TRBD2
j_gene: TRBJ2-1
CDR3nt: TGCGCCAGCAGCGAAGGACTAGCGGGAAGGGAAGAGTTCTTC
CDR3aa: CASSEGLAGREEFF

abundance: once
v_gene: TRBV28
d_gene: TRBD1
j_gene: TRBJ1-1
CDR3nt: TGTGCCAGCAGTTTTAGGGGACAGGGGGCGGACACTGAAGCTTTCTTT
CDR3aa: CASSFRGQGADTEAFF

abundance: .
v_gene: TRBV5-6
d_gene: .
j_gene: TRBJ1-2
CDR3nt: TGTGCCAGCAGAGGGGGGGGTTACTATGGCTACACCTTC
CDR3aa: CASRGGGYYGYTF

abundance: .
v_gene: TRBV28
d_gene: .
j_gene: TRBJ1-1
CDR3nt: TGTGCCAGCAGTTTAGGCCCCGAGCGGTTAAACACTGAAGCTTTCTTT
CDR3aa: CASSLGPERLNTEAFF

abundance: .
v_gene: TRBV27
d_gene: .
j_gene: TRBJ2-7
CDR3nt: TGTGCCAGCAGTTTATCTTCCATGGCCGTCGGCTCGGGCGAGCAGTACTTC
CDR3aa: CASSLSSMAVGSGEQYF

abundance: .
v_gene: TRBV27
d_gene: .
j_gene: TRBJ2-7
CDR3nt: TGTGCCAGCAGTCCGCGGGCCAGCCACTACGAGCAGTACTTC
CDR3aa: CASSPRASHYEQYF

abundance: .
v_gene: TRBV29-1
d_gene: .
j_gene: TRBJ1-2
CDR3nt: TGCAGCGTTGAATCACCCTCCTCAGCGGGCTACACCTTC
CDR3aa: CSVESPSSAGYTF

abundance: .
v_gene: TRBV29-1
d_gene: .
j_gene: TRBJ2-7
CDR3nt: TGCAGCGTTGAAACCCTTACCAACTACGAGCAGTACTTC
CDR3aa: CSVETLTNYEQYF

abundance: .
v_gene: TRBV9
d_gene: TRBD2
j_gene: TRBJ2-7
CDR3nt: TGTGCCAGCAGCCCGCTAGCGGGAGGATACGAGCAGTACTTC
CDR3aa: CASSPLAGGYEQYF

abundance: .
v_gene: TRBV11-2
d_gene: TRBD1
j_gene: TRBJ1-1
CDR3nt: TGTGCCAGCAGCTTAGATGTGACAGGGGCGAACACTGAAGCTTTCTTT
CDR3aa: CASSLDVTGANTEAFF

abundance: .
v_gene: TRBV14
d_gene: .
j_gene: TRBJ2-7
CDR3nt: TGTGCCAGCAGCCCGGCTTCGGGGTACGAGCAGTACTTC
CDR3aa: CASSPASGYEQYF

abundance: once
v_gene: TRBV7-6
d_gene: TRBD1
j_gene: TRBJ2-7
CDR3nt: TGTGCCAGCAGCTTATTATCGGGACAGAGCTCCTACGAGCAGTACTTC
CDR3aa: CASSLLSGQSSYEQYF

abundance: once
v_gene: TRBV27
d_gene: .
j_gene: TRBJ2-7
CDR3nt: TGTGCCAGCAGTTTATCTGGGGGCCTGGGTATTACCTACGAGCAGTACTTC
CDR3aa: CASSLSGGLGITYEQYF

abundance: once
v_gene: TRBV6-1
d_gene: .
j_gene: TRBJ2-3
CDR3nt: TGTGCCAGCAGTGAACCCCGGGTACGGGGTTTGCCAGATACGCAGTATTTT
CDR3aa: CASSEPRVRGLPDTQYF

abundance: .
v_gene: TRBV9
d_gene: TRBD2
j_gene: TRBJ2-5
CDR3nt: TGTGCCAGCAGCCTCCGGGACTACAAAGAGACCCAGTACTTC
CDR3aa: CASSLRDYKETQYF

abundance: .
v_gene: TRBV7-9
d_gene: TRBD1
j_gene: TRBJ2-7
CDR3nt: TGTGCCAGCAAGGGACCGGGACAGGGGAAAGACGAGCAGTACTTC
CDR3aa: CASKGPGQGKDEQYF

abundance: .
v_gene: TRBV7-8
d_gene: TRBD1
j_gene: TRBJ1-1
CDR3nt: TGTGCCAGCAGTTCCGGGACAGGGAACACTGAAGCTTTCTTT
CDR3aa: CASSSGTGNTEAFF

abundance: once
v_gene: TRBV5-4
d_gene: TRBD2
j_gene: TRBJ2-3
CDR3nt: TGTGCCAGCAGCCTTAGCGGGAGCATCGCAGATACGCAGTATTTT
CDR3aa: CASSLSGSIADTQYF

abundance: .
v_gene: TRBV28
d_gene: TRBD1
j_gene: TRBJ2-7
CDR3nt: TGTGCCAGCAGTTTTGGGACAGCCGTTTACGAGCAGTACTTC
CDR3aa: CASSFGTAVYEQYF

abundance: .
v_gene: TRBV7-9
d_gene: .
j_gene: TRBJ2-3
CDR3nt: TGTGCCAGCACCGCCCGGGGTTCTAATACGCAGTATTTT
CDR3aa: CASTARGSNTQYF

abundance: .
v_gene: TRBV7-9
d_gene: .
j_gene: TRBJ2-2
CDR3nt: TGTGCCAGCAGCTGGAACACCGGGGAGCTGTTTTTT
CDR3aa: CASSWNTGELFF